This is a list of T cell receptor beta chains from one sample in a study of cytomegalovirus exposure and HLA in healthy donors. The protocol was immunoSEQ multiplex PCR, while the TCRdb copy is restricted to in-frame clones and leaves out a portion. The sample has fewer than 200,000 clones, roughly four fifths seen once. Sample: PBMCs. Every receptor here comes from a man in his forties or fifties in good health and CMV-seronegative. Both conserved end residues are part of each CDR3. Clone size is shown for a subset of rows, as once, few, many or a class of expanded clone.

>TRBJ2-7|NA|TRBV27
CASSASGSRYEQYF
>TRBJ1-4|NA|TRBV7-2
CASSSPAEGQGKEKLFF
>TRBJ2-4|NA|TRBV9
CASSVTSGTGGSIQYF
>TRBJ1-5|NA|TRBV6-5
CASTKQGNQPQHF
>TRBJ1-2|few|TRBV4-1
CASSQGPGQLNYGYTF
>TRBJ1-1|NA|TRBV28
CASSLFVGGAFF
>TRBJ1-1|NA|TRBV28
CASSQSGVKAFF
>TRBJ1-4|NA|TRBV7-2
CASSLVGEGKLFF
>TRBJ1-1|NA|TRBV9
CASSNDRANTEAFF
>TRBJ2-7|NA|TRBV7-2
CASSLVGQGPYEQYF
>TRBJ1-6|NA|TRBV7-2
CASSFRGLQDSYNSPLHF
>TRBJ2-7|once|TRBV11-2
CASSPRLAGLDEQYF
>TRBJ2-1|NA|TRBV18
CASSRTSGGYNEQFF
>TRBJ1-5|NA|TRBV23-1
CASSHLGQAQPQHF
>TRBJ1-1|NA|TRBV5-1
CASSLNPGMNTEAFF
>TRBJ1-1|once|TRBV7-9
CASSLGGYRGRVTEAFF
>TRBJ1-6|NA|TRBV9
CASSVTGGNSPLHF
>TRBJ1-1|NA|TRBV7-9
CASSLGGGLNTEAFF
>TRBJ1-6|NA|TRBV5-1
CASSLGGGRVSSYNSPLHF
>TRBJ1-6|NA|TRBV6-6
CASLRDRGRNSPLHF
>TRBJ2-3|NA|TRBV5-6
CASSIDRVATDTQYF
>TRBJ1-1|once|TRBV5-6
CASSWGDRNTEAFF
>TRBJ1-5|NA|TRBV2
CASSERIGVDQPQHF
>TRBJ1-5|NA|TRBV19
CASSTGTGNGQPQHF
>TRBJ2-7|NA|TRBV4-3
CASSQGGRGWGEQYF
>TRBJ2-2|NA|TRBV5-1
CASSWGQGRDGELFF